This TCR beta chain stems from a study of response to subunit inactivated influenza vaccine (dated by TCRdb to 2017 to 2018). The study in broad terms: Deep quantitative profiling of the T cell receptor repertoire was used in the study to follow responses to a trivalent subunit inactivated influenza vaccine. Results the study describes overall, beyond this receptor: It was suggested by the authors that each seasonal influenza vaccination may recruit only a limited number of new T cells.

Comment on this clonotype: The antigen it recognizes is unknown. The record has no base qualities; no much larger clone is one base away.

Library method: RT-PCR. Sequencing took place on an Illumina HiSeq 2500. TCRdb reprocessing: public reads trimmed at Q25 with fastp, clones called with MiXCR, in-frame beta chains kept. A single entry per CDR3 protein holds the most common genes and DNA from its merged rows. Present in this sample are about half a million distinct CDR3 sequences, less than 8% of which were seen just once. 10% to 15% of the sample is taken by the ten largest. Reading from cysteine to phenylalanine, the CDR3 counts 14 amino acids. Only CDR3 DNA is held: 42 bases, read in frame from base 1. For CDR1 and CDR2, the germline V gene (reference sequence) lists DFQATT and SNEGSKA. A distance of 8 bases separates the germline ends of V and J, which lose 0 bases and 2 bases respectively.

The receptor comes from a man in his fifties or sixties who received an inactivated influenza vaccine. Donor details come from another sample of the same person, matched by shared clones. This specimen was PBMCs from blood, taken roughly 24 months after vaccination. The chain is made from TRBV20-1 and TRBJ1-3, with TRBD1 perhaps the D gene, on 6 matching bases. The DNA sequence reads TGCAGTGCTAGAGATCGGGGGCCTGGAAACACCATATATTTT. This codes for CSARDRGPGNTIYF.